The 3 T cell receptor gamma chains below were found in one sample sequenced in a study of γδ T cells in repeated Plasmodium falciparum infection. Vgamma9/Vdelta2+ and Vdelta2-negative gammadelta T cells were flow-sorted from PBMC for bulk sequencing. TCRdb re-analyzed the multiplex PCR reads via CATT. The data hold 25,000 to 35,000 gamma-chain clones, with approximately 1.5% observed a single time. The material sequenced was gamma-delta T cells from blood. These receptors were collected from a pool of human donors (malaria-infected and uninfected, not separated).

This clone was observed a few times. A read error likely explains this, since a far larger clone differs by one base. The rearrangement uses TRGV8 and TRGJP2. The J gene is not listed in TCRdb, so it was assigned here from a DNA match to germline. The CDR3 is 16 residues long. From germline, CDR1 is VENAVY and CDR2 YDSYNSRV. V gave up 4 bases and J gave up 2 bases; unmatched junction bases: 10. DNA of the CDR3: TGTGCCACCTGGGACGTGGGTCTAAGTAGTGATTGGATCAAGACGTTT. Protein: CATWDVGLSSDWIKTF.

Remarks on this clone: This DNA translates differently at residue 7 from the TCRdb protein, which is that of a much larger clone; a read error is likely, and the protein shown is the DNA's own translation. This chain connects TRGV9 to TRGJ1 or TRGJ2. The J gene, left out of TCRdb, was set here by checking the DNA against germline. The CDR3 is 14 residues long. With V trimmed by 3 bases and J by 0 bases, 5 bases remained unmatched. The germline V gene has CDR1 GITISATS and CDR2 ISYDGTV (reference sequence). For the CDR3, the DNA is TGTGCCTTGTGGGAGAGCGGGAATTATTATAAGAAACTCTTT. The encoded protein is CALWESGNYYKKLF.

This clone showed up many times. The translation of this DNA and the TCRdb protein of a much larger clone differ at residue 6, probably owing to a read error; the protein shown here is translated from the DNA. The V and J genes are TRGV3 and TRGJ1 or TRGJ2. TCRdb is silent on the J gene; assignment here came from matching the DNA to germline. V dropped 2 bases and J dropped 12; count of bases not matched to a gene: 7. The CDR3 is 11 residues long. The germline CDR1 and CDR2 sequences are VTNTFY and YDVSTARD (reference sequence). The CDR3 region is CATWDKRLKLF. The DNA for the CDR3 is TGTGCCACCTGGGACAAGCGTTTGAAACTCTTT.